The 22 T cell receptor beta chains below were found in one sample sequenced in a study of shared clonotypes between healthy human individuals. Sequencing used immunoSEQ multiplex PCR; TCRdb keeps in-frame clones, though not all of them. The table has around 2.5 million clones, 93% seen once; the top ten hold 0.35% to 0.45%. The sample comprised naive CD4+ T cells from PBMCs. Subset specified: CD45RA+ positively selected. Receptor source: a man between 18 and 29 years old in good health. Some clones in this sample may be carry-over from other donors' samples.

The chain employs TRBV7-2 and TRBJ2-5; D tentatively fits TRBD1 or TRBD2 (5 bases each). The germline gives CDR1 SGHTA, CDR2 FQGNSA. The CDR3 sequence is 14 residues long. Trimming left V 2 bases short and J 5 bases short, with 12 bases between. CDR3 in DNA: TGTGCCAGCAGCTTACGATCGGGGCGGGAGACCCAGTACTTC. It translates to CASSLRSGRETQYF. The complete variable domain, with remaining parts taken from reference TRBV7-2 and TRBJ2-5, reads GAGVSQSPSNKVTEKGKDVELRCDPISGHTALYWYRQSLGQGLEFLIYFQGNSAPDKSGLPSDRFSAERTGGSVSTLTIQRTQQEDSAVYLCASSLRSGRETQYFGPGTRLLVL.

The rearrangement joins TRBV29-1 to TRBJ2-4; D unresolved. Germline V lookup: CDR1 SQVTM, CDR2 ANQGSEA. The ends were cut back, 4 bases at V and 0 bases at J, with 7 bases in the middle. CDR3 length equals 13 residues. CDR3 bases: TGCAGCGTTGCCCAGATAGCCAAAAACATTCAGTACTTC. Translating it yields CSVAQIAKNIQYF.

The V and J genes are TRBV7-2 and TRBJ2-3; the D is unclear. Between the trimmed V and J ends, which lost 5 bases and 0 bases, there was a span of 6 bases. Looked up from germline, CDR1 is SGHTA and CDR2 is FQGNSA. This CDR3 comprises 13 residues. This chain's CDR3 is CASSGVSTDTQYF. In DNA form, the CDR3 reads TGTGCCAGCAGCGGAGTCAGCACAGATACGCAGTATTTT.

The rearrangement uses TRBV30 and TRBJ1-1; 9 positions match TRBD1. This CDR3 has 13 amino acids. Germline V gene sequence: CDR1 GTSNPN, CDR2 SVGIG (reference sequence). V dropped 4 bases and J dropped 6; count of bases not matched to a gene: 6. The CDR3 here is CAWTGQGGSEAFF. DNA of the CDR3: TGTGCCTGGACGGGACAGGGAGGTTCTGAAGCTTTCTTT.

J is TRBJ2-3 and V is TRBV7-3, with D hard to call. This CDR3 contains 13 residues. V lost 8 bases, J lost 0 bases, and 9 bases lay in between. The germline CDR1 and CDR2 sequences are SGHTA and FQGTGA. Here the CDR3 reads CASSGPSTDTQYF. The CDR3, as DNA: TGTGCCAGCTCGGGTCCAAGCACAGATACGCAGTATTTT. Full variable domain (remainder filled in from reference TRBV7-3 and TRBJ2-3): GAGVSQTPSNKVTEKGKYVELRCDPISGHTALYWYRQSLGQGPEFLIYFQGTGAADDSGLPNDRFFAVRPEGSVSTLKIQRTERGDSAVYLCASSGPSTDTQYFGPGTRLTVL.

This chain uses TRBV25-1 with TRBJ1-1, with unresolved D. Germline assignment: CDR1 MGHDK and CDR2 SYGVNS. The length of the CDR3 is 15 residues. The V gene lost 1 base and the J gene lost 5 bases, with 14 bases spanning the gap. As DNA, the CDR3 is TGTGCCAGCAGTGAATCGCGGGGAAGAGGGACTGAAGCTTTCTTT. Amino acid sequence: CASSESRGRGTEAFF.

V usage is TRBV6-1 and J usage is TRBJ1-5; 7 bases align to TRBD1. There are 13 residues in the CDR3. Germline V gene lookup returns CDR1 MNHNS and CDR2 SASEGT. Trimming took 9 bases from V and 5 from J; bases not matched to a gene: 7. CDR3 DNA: TGTGCCAGTGGGGACAGCTTAGATCAGCCCCAGCATTTT. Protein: CASGDSLDQPQHF.

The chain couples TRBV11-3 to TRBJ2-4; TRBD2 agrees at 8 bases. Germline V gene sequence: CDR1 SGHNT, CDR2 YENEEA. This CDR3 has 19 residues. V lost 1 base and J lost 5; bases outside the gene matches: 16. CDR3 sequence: CASSLGPSGPPGAENIQYF. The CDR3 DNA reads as TGTGCCAGCAGCTTAGGTCCTAGCGGGCCCCCCGGCGCGGAAAACATTCAGTACTTC.

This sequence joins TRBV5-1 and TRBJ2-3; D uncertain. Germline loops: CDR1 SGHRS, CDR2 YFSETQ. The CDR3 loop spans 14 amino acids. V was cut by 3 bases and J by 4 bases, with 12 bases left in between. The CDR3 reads CASSSIQAPDTQYF. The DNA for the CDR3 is TGCGCCAGCAGCTCGATCCAGGCCCCAGATACGCAGTATTTT.

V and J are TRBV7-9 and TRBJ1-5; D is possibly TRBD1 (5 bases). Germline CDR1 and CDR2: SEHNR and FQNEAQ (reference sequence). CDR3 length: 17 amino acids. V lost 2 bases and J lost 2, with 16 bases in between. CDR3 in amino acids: CASSLISRERGNQPQHF. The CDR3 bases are TGTGCCAGCAGCTTAATAAGCAGGGAAAGAGGCAATCAGCCCCAGCATTTT.

The CDR3: CASSFAMNTEAFF. CDR3 nucleotides: TGTGCCAGCAGCTTTGCAATGAACACTGAAGCTTTCTTT. V usage is TRBV11-3 and J usage is TRBJ1-1; D is ambiguous. Germline V lookup: CDR1 SGHNT, CDR2 YENEEA. The CDR3 consists of 13 residues. V gave up 3 bases and J gave up 0 bases, with 5 bases separating them.

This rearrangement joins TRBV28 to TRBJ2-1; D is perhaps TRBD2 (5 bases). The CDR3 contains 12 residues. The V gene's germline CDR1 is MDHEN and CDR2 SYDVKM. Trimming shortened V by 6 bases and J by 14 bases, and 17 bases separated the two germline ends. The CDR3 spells CASRSAGLLKFF. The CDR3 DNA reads TGTGCCAGCAGGTCGGCCGGACTTTTGAAGTTCTTC.

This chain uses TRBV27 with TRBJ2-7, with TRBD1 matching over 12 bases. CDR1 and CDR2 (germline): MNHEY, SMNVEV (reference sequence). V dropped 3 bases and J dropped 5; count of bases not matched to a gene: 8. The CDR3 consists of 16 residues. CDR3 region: CASSFIGTGGNHEQYF. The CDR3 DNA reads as TGTGCCAGCAGTTTTATTGGGACAGGGGGCAATCACGAGCAGTACTTC.

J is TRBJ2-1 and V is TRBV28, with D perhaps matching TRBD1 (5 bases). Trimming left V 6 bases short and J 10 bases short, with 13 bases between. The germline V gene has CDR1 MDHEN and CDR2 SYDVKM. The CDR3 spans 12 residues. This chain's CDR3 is CASRAPGSEQFF. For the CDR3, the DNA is TGTGCCAGCAGAGCCCCAGGGTCCGAGCAGTTCTTC.

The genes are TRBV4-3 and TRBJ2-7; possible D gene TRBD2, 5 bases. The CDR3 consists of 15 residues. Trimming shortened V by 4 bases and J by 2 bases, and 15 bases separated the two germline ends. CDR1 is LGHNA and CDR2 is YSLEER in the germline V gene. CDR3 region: CASSPRGGLAYEQYF. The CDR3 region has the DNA TGCGCCAGCAGCCCCCGTGGAGGACTCGCCTACGAGCAGTACTTC.

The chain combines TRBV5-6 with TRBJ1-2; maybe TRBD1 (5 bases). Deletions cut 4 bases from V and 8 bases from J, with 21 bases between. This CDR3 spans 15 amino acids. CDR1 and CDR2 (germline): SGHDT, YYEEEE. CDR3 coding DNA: TGTGCCAGCAGCACAACCGGGACGGTTTACAGGGGCTACACCTTC. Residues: CASSTTGTVYRGYTF.

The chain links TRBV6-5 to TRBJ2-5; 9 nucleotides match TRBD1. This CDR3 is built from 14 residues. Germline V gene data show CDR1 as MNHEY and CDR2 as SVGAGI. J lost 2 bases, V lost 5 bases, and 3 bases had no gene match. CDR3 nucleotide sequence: TGTGCCAGCAGTACAGGGGGCCGGCAAGAGACCCAGTACTTC. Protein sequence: CASSTGGRQETQYF.

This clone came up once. CDR3 protein: CATEYRDEQYF. The CDR3 DNA follows: TGTGCCACCGAGTACAGGGACGAGCAGTACTTC. The J gene is TRBJ2-7, the V gene TRBV15, with D perhaps TRBD1 (6 bases). Between the trimmed V and J ends, which lost 8 bases and 5 bases, there was a span of 10 bases. CDR3 size: 11 residues. Looked up from germline, CDR1 is LNHNV and CDR2 is YYDKDF (reference sequence).

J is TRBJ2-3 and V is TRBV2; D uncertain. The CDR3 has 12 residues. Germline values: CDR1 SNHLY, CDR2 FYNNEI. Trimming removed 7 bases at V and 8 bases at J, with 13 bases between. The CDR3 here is CASTSPVGTQYF. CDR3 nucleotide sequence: TGTGCCAGCACCTCCCCCGTGGGTACGCAGTATTTT.

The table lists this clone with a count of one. In DNA form, the CDR3 reads TGTGCCAGCAGATTTGGCTCCTACAATGAGCAGTTCTTC. As protein: CASRFGSYNEQFF. The chain is built from TRBV2 and TRBJ2-1; D remains ambiguous. CDR3 length equals 13 residues. V gave up 6 bases and J gave up 0 bases, with 6 bases separating them. Germline V gene sequence: CDR1 SNHLY, CDR2 FYNNEI.

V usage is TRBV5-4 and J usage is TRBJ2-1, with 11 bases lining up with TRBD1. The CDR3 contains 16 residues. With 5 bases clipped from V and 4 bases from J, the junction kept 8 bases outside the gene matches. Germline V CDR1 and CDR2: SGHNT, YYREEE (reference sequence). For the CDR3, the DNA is TGTGCCAGCAGATCCCCCGGGACAGGGGGTTACAATGAGCAGTTCTTC. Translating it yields CASRSPGTGGYNEQFF.

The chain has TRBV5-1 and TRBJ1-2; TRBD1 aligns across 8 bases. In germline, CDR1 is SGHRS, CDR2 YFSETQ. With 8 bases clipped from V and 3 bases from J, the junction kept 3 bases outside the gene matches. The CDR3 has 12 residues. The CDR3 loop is CASGQGDYGYTF. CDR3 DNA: TGCGCCAGTGGACAGGGAGACTATGGCTACACCTTC.